This T cell receptor beta chain appears in the sequencing data of a study of radiotherapy plus CTLA-4 blockade in lung cancer. Generated by immunoSEQ multiplex PCR, the TCRdb table keeps only in-frame clones and is missing some. The top ten hold more than 7% of the sample, which has tens of thousands of clones, more than 75% seen once. The V gene lost 1 base and the J gene lost 6 bases, with 12 bases spanning the gap. The germline CDR1 and CDR2 sequences are KGHSH and LQKENI. This CDR3 contains 14 residues. This sequence originates from a human donor with non-small cell lung cancer who had a complete response to radiotherapy plus ipilimumab. The chain employs TRBV18 and TRBJ1-2; D is ambiguous. The input for sequencing was peripheral blood, taken from a patient treated with radiotherapy plus ipilimumab. The CDR3 reads CASSPQTKEHGYTF. CDR3 bases: TGTGCCAGCTCACCACAGACGAAGGAACATGGCTACACCTTC. The variable domain in full, completed from reference TRBV18 and TRBJ1-2, reads NAGVMQNPRHLVRRRGQEARLRCSPMKGHSHVYWYRQLPEEGLKFMVYLQKENIIDESGMPKERFSAEFPKEGPSILRIQQVVRGDSAAYFCASSPQTKEHGYTFGSGTRLTVV.